The rows below give T cell receptor beta chains drawn from one sample of a study of ipilimumab plus nivolumab after autologous stem cell transplantation. Produced via immunoSEQ multiplex PCR; TCRdb's table is partial and in-frame only. The data hold approximately 84,000 clones, with 75% to 85% observed a single time. The sequences come from PBMCs, collected in a trial of ipilimumab plus nivolumab as post-transplant consolidation. Receptors originate from a male donor with diffuse large B-cell lymphoma. CDR3s include the opening cysteine and the closing phenylalanine or tryptophan. A D gene is named only where the DNA matches it firmly. Clone sizes are given selectively: once, few, many, or a class where the clone is expanded.

clone size	J gene	D gene	V gene	CDR3 DNA	CDR3 protein
NA	TRBJ2-3	TRBD2	TRBV11-2	TGTGCCAGCAGCTTAGAACCGCTAGCGGGGTTCACAGATACGCAGTATTTT	CASSLEPLAGFTDTQYF
NA	TRBJ2-2	NA	TRBV15	TGTGCCACCAGCCTGAATGAGGCGAACACCGGGGAGCTGTTTTTT	CATSLNEANTGELFF
NA	TRBJ1-2	TRBD1	TRBV6-1	TGTGCCAGCAGTGAAAGGGGACAGGGGGGGAGCTATGGCTACACCTTC	CASSERGQGGSYGYTF
once	TRBJ1-4	NA	TRBV2	TGTGCCTCGGGGGGTGAAAAACTGTTTTTT	CASGGEKLFF
NA	TRBJ1-1	TRBD1	TRBV18	TGTGCCAGCTCTGGACAGGCGAACACTGAAGCTTTCTTT	CASSGQANTEAFF
NA	TRBJ2-1	TRBD2	TRBV7-8	TGTGCCAGCAGCCGGTTTAGCGGGGGGGAAGGCAATGAGCAGTTCTTC	CASSRFSGGEGNEQFF
few	TRBJ1-1	NA	TRBV10-1	TGCGCCAGCAGGGACGGGAATTCCGGGACTGAAGCTTTCTTT	CASRDGNSGTEAFF
NA	TRBJ2-7	NA	TRBV4-1	TGCGCCAGCAGCATTTCCCCACTTCGGGACCACGAGCAGTACTTC	CASSISPLRDHEQYF
NA	TRBJ1-4	TRBD1	TRBV19	TGTGCCAGTAGTATATCGCGAGGGGGCGGAGGGTTTGATGAAAAACTGTTTTTT	CASSISRGGGGFDEKLFF
NA	TRBJ2-7	TRBD1	TRBV19	TGTGCCAGTAGCCAACAGGGGGCGGGCGAGCAGTACTTC	CASSQQGAGEQYF
NA	TRBJ1-6	NA	TRBV19	TGTGCCTCCCAGGGACGTAATTCACCCCTCCACTTT	CASQGRNSPLHF
NA	TRBJ2-5	TRBD1	TRBV5-1	TGCGCCAGCAGCTTGGTTGGGGCAGGGGGCTGGGAGACCCAGTACTTC	CASSLVGAGGWETQYF
NA	TRBJ1-5	NA	TRBV5-1	TGCGCCAGCAGCTTGGCGGGCTGGCCCCAGCATTTT	CASSLAGWPQHF
few	TRBJ1-1	TRBD1	TRBV7-2	TGTGCCAGCAGCTGGGGACAGACGAACACTGAAGCTTTCTTT	CASSWGQTNTEAFF
NA	TRBJ1-6	NA	TRBV9	TGTGCCAGCAGCCCCGGGCAGGGTGGGTATAATTCACCCCTCCACTTT	CASSPGQGGYNSPLHF
NA	TRBJ2-5	TRBD2	TRBV2	TGTGCCAGCAATCCGGGACTAGCGGGGGGGCAAGAGACCCAGTACTTC	CASNPGLAGGQETQYF
NA	TRBJ1-1	NA	TRBV7-2	TGTGCCAGCAGCTTAGGGCAGAACACTGAAGCTTTCTTT	CASSLGQNTEAFF
NA	TRBJ2-3	TRBD1	TRBV6-4	TGTGCCAGCAGCGGACAGGGGGCAGATACGCAGTATTTT	CASSGQGADTQYF
NA	TRBJ2-3	TRBD2	TRBV5-1	TGCGCCAGCAGCAGATCTAGCGGGGGGGCCGTAGGAGATACGCAGTATTTT	CASSRSSGGAVGDTQYF
NA	TRBJ2-3	NA	TRBV2	TGTGCCACTAGAAGGGTCGAACCTTGGGGTAACACAGATACGCAGTATTTT	CATRRVEPWGNTDTQYF
NA	TRBJ2-5	TRBD2	TRBV7-3	TGTGCCAGCAGCTTACGGCCCAGCGGGGCTGAGACCCAGTACTTC	CASSLRPSGAETQYF
NA	TRBJ1-2	TRBD1	TRBV5-4	TGTGCCAGCAGCTTACGGGACAGGGGAGGTGGCTACACCTTC	CASSLRDRGGGYTF
few	TRBJ2-7	TRBD1	TRBV30	TGTGCCTGGAGTGTCTCCGGGACAGGGGGCTGGGAGCAGTACTTC	CAWSVSGTGGWEQYF
few	TRBJ2-7	NA	TRBV6-5	TGTGCCAGCAGTTCATGGTCGGGTGACAGCGAGCAGTACTTC	CASSSWSGDSEQYF
NA	TRBJ1-2	TRBD1	TRBV27	TGTGCCAGCAGCCGAATTTCACAGGGGGCTCATGGCTACACCTTC	CASSRISQGAHGYTF
NA	TRBJ2-2	NA	TRBV14	TGTGCCAGCAGCCCCCAAGCCCTAGCGAGCGGGGAGCTGTTTTTT	CASSPQALASGELFF
NA	TRBJ2-3	NA	TRBV29-1	TGCAGCGGTGGGGGCATGGCAGATACGCAGTATTTT	CSGGGMADTQYF
NA	TRBJ1-2	NA	TRBV29-1	TGCAGCGGGGGAACAGGGCAATTTTTAGGCTACACCTTC	CSGGTGQFLGYTF
NA	TRBJ1-1	TRBD1	TRBV5-1	TGCGCCAGCAGCTTCCAGGGGGCGAACACTGAAGCTTTCTTT	CASSFQGANTEAFF
NA	TRBJ2-3	NA	TRBV10-3	TGTACCAACAAAGGGGCCTTTAGCACAGATACGCAGTATTTT	CTNKGAFSTDTQYF
NA	TRBJ1-2	NA	TRBV5-1	TGCGCCAGCAGCGGGCTGGCAGGAGCTAACTATGGCTACACCTTC	CASSGLAGANYGYTF
NA	TRBJ2-4	NA	TRBV7-5	TGTGCCAGAAGCTTAGCGGGCGGGACACCTAACATTCAGTACTTC	CARSLAGGTPNIQYF
NA	TRBJ2-3	TRBD2	TRBV19	TGTGCCAGTAGTATCCCATGGACTAGCGGGGGAGTTACGCAGTATTTT	CASSIPWTSGGVTQYF
NA	TRBJ2-1	NA	TRBV7-2	TGTGCCAGCAGCTTAAGGGGGGCCGATTACAATGAGCAGTTCTTC	CASSLRGADYNEQFF
NA	TRBJ1-2	TRBD1	TRBV5-1	TGCGCCAGCAGCTTATACAGGGGGCCCGGCTATGGCTACACCTTC	CASSLYRGPGYGYTF
NA	TRBJ2-1	TRBD1	TRBV30	TGTGCCTGGAGTGTAGGCGGGACAGGGGGGGTTGAGCAGTTCTTC	CAWSVGGTGGVEQFF
NA	TRBJ2-7	TRBD2	TRBV7-9	TGTGCCAGCAGCTCTAGCGGGGGCTACGAGCAGTACTTC	CASSSSGGYEQYF
few	TRBJ2-3	NA	TRBV7-9	TGTGCCAGCAGCCCCGTTGGAGGGACGCAGTATTTT	CASSPVGGTQYF
NA	TRBJ2-3	NA	TRBV5-1	TGCGCCAGCGTGGACAGAGGAACAGATACGCAGTATTTT	CASVDRGTDTQYF
NA	TRBJ1-3	NA	TRBV6-6	TGTGCCAGCAGTCCGGACCTTGCTGGAAACACCATATATTTT	CASSPDLAGNTIYF
NA	TRBJ2-5	NA	TRBV2	TGTGCCAGCAGATTAGCGGATCAAGAGACCCAGTACTTC	CASRLADQETQYF
NA	TRBJ2-6	NA	TRBV19	TGTGCCAGTAGTATTTCCGCATACTCTGGGGCCAACGTCCTGACTTTC	CASSISAYSGANVLTF
NA	TRBJ2-1	NA	TRBV11-2	TGTGCCAGCAGCTGGGGTGCTAGCTCCACGGGTGAGCAGTTCTTC	CASSWGASSTGEQFF
once	TRBJ2-7	NA	TRBV19	TGTGCCAGTAGTCTCGCGGGTTCCTACGAGCAGTACTTC	CASSLAGSYEQYF
once	TRBJ2-5	TRBD2	TRBV7-8	TGTGCCAGCAGCTTAGGTCTAGCGGCTGAGACCCAGTACTTC	CASSLGLAAETQYF
few	TRBJ1-6	NA	TRBV6-5	TGTGCCAGCAGGGGCTCCTATAATTCACCCCTCCACTTT	CASRGSYNSPLHF
NA	TRBJ2-6	NA	TRBV30	TGTGCCTGGGACCGCTCTGGGGCCAACGTCCTGACTTTC	CAWDRSGANVLTF
few	TRBJ1-2	NA	TRBV6-5	TGTGCCAGCAGGCCCAATAAGGATGGCTACACCTTC	CASRPNKDGYTF
NA	TRBJ1-1	TRBD1	TRBV5-1	TGCGCCAGCAGCGAAGACAGGGCCGTTATCACTGAAGCTTTCTTT	CASSEDRAVITEAFF